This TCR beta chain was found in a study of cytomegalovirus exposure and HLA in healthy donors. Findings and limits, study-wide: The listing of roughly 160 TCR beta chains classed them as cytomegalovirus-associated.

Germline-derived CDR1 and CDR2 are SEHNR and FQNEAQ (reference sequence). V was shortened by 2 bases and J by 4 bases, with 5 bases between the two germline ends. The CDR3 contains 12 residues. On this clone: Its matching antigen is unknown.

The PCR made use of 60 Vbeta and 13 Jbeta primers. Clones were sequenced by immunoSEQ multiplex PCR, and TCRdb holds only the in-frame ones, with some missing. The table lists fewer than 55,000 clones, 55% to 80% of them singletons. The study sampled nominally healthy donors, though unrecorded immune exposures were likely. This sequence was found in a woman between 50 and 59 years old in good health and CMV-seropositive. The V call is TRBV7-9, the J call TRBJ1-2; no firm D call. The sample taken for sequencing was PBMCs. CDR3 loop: CASSLSIYGYTF. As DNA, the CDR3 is TGTGCCAGCAGCTTATCAATCTATGGCTACACCTTC.